This is a list of T cell receptor beta chains from one sample in a study of spatial heterogeneity in lung cancer. TCRdb re-called the 5' RACE reads with MiXCR, one entry per CDR3 protein. The table has roughly 82,000 distinct CDR3 sequences, over 10% seen once. Sequencing used PBMCs, obtained at surgery. The receptors derive from a male donor with early-stage non-small cell lung cancer. The CDR3 runs from the conserved cysteine through the conserved F or W. A D gene is named only where the DNA matches it firmly. Rows give clone size only sometimes, using once, few, many, or a class for an expanded clone.

TRBV20-1	TRBJ2-7	TRBD1	few	TGCAGTGCAGCGGGACAGGGGGCGCGGTACGAGCAGTACTTC	CSAAGQGARYEQYF
TRBV3-1	TRBJ1-1	.	few	TGTGCCAGCAGCCAAGCAGGGGCGGGCACTGAAGCTTTCTTT	CASSQAGAGTEAFF
TRBV6-1	TRBJ1-2	.	few	TGTGCCAGCAGTGACCAGACAGCCCTCTATGGCTACACCTTC	CASSDQTALYGYTF
TRBV5-6	TRBJ1-2	.	.	TGTGCCAGCAGCTTCCCGGAGGACTATGGCTACACCTTC	CASSFPEDYGYTF
TRBV20-1	TRBJ1-6	.	many	TGCAGTGCTAGTTCTCGGGACGGAGATTCACCCCTCCACTTT	CSASSRDGDSPLHF
TRBV11-2	TRBJ2-2	.	few	TGTGCCAGCAGCTTAGTAGGGGGAAGGAACACCGGGGAGCTGTTTTTT	CASSLVGGRNTGELFF
TRBV13	TRBJ1-6	.	many	TGTGCCAGCAGCTTAGTTGGGAGCTCCTATAATTCACCCCTCCACTTT	CASSLVGSSYNSPLHF
TRBV9	TRBJ1-5	.	few	TGTGCCAGCAGTGGCCCCGGGACACCGAATCAGCCCCAGCATTTT	CASSGPGTPNQPQHF
TRBV28	TRBJ2-5	.	.	TGTGCCAGCAGTCAACCGGACTATAAAGAGACCCAGTACTTC	CASSQPDYKETQYF
TRBV15	TRBJ2-5	TRBD2	.	TGTGCCACCAGCAGAGGCGAGCGGGACGTCTGGGAGACCCAGTACTTC	CATSRGERDVWETQYF
TRBV24-1	TRBJ2-3	TRBD1	.	TGTGCCACCAGTGATCCAGGGGGTGACCACACAGATACGCAGTATTTT	CATSDPGGDHTDTQYF
TRBV29-1	TRBJ1-1	TRBD1	.	TGCAGCGCCTCCAGGGGGCGGAACACTGAAGCTTTCTTT	CSASRGRNTEAFF
TRBV29-1	TRBJ1-5	TRBD1	many	TGCAGCGTTGGACAGGGAGGGCATCAGCCCCAGCATTTT	CSVGQGGHQPQHF
TRBV9	TRBJ2-4	.	.	TGTGCCAGCAGCGGGGGATCCAAAAACATTCAGTACTTC	CASSGGSKNIQYF
TRBV20-1	TRBJ1-1	.	many	TGCAGTGCTAGACCTCCGGGGGCAAGGACTGAAGCTTTCTTT	CSARPPGARTEAFF
TRBV6-5	TRBJ1-4	.	few	TGTGCCAGCAGAGACTCCGCAACTAATGAAAAACTGTTTTTT	CASRDSATNEKLFF
TRBV27	TRBJ2-7	.	few	TGTGCCAGCAGGGACTTTTCCTACGAGCAGTACTTC	CASRDFSYEQYF
TRBV29-1	TRBJ1-2	.	many	TGCAGCGTTGCAGACGAGTGGTACTATGGCTACACCTTC	CSVADEWYYGYTF
TRBV29-1	TRBJ2-1	TRBD2	.	TGCAGCGGCCGGACTAGCGGGGGGTACAATGAGCAGTTCTTC	CSGRTSGGYNEQFF
TRBV19	TRBJ1-5	TRBD1	few	TGTGCCACTAAACAGGGGATGAATCAGCCCCAGCATTTT	CATKQGMNQPQHF
TRBV20-1	TRBJ2-1	.	.	TGCAGTGCTTCTGGAAACAATGAGCAGTTCTTC	CSASGNNEQFF
TRBV3-1	TRBJ1-4	.	many	TGTGCCAGCAGCACGGGAGTGGGCCGCGACTTCAATGAAAAACTGTTTTTT	CASSTGVGRDFNEKLFF
TRBV2	TRBJ1-1	TRBD1	medium-sized	TGTGCCAGCTCTGACAGGGGAGTGAGAGCTGAAGCTTTCTTT	CASSDRGVRAEAFF